These 9 T cell receptor beta chains came from one sample sequenced in a study of low-dose radiotherapy and immunotherapy resistance in tumors. As for time point: before trial treatment. TRAV- and TRBV-specific primers were used for first-strand cDNA, which covered alpha and beta chains. A constant-region primer paired with the V-primer adapter amplified TCRs over 20 PCR cycles. TCRdb re-called the reads with MiXCR, one entry per CDR3 protein. The data hold more than 70,000 distinct CDR3 sequences, with roughly 31% observed a single time. The sequencing used PBMCs, collected before treatment. These receptors were taken from a female donor with ovarian cancer.

The gene calls are TRBV14 and TRBJ1-5; weak D call: TRBD1 (6 bases). Trimming removed 2 bases at V and 6 bases at J, with 8 bases between. The CDR3 is 13 amino acids. Looked up from germline, CDR1 is SGHDN and CDR2 is FVKESK. The DNA for the CDR3 is TGTGCCAGCAGCCAACAAGGGGGTCAGCCCCAGCATTTT. Translation gives CASSQQGGQPQHF.

In this sample, this clonotype turned up many times. The chain links TRBV6-2 or TRBV6-3 to TRBJ1-5; the D is unclear. Germline V gene sequence: CDR1 MNHEY, CDR2 SVGEGT. With 2 bases removed from V and 5 bases from J, the gap between germline ends came to 13 bases. This CDR3 spans 15 amino acids. Here the CDR3 DNA reads TGTGCCAGCAGTTACACAGAGGACGGGTATCAGCCCCAGCATTTT. Residues: CASSYTEDGYQPQHF.

In its sample, this clonotype was seen many times. V gene TRBV7-9 combines with J gene TRBJ1-5; D may be TRBD1 (5 bases). Trimming removed 5 bases at V and 0 bases at J, with 8 bases between. The CDR3 extends over 14 amino acids. CDR1 is SEHNR and CDR2 is FQNEAQ in the germline V gene (reference sequence). CDR3 amino acids: CASSRDSSNQPQHF. As DNA, the CDR3 is TGTGCCAGCAGCCGTGACAGTAGCAATCAGCCCCAGCATTTT.

This clonotype was detected many times. The V call is TRBV29-1, the J call TRBJ1-1; no firm D call. Germline loops: CDR1 SQVTM, CDR2 ANQGSEA. CDR3 length: 13 residues. V dropped 2 bases and J dropped 5 bases, with 12 bases sitting between them. The CDR3 sequence is CSVERGGGTEAFF. Here the CDR3 DNA reads TGCAGCGTTGAAAGAGGAGGAGGAACTGAAGCTTTCTTT.

This clonotype was seen only a few times. CDR3 sequence (DNA): TGCGCCAGCAGCTTGAAGAGGGATAGCGGGACGGGTTACGAGCAGTACTTC. Translated, it gives CASSLKRDSGTGYEQYF. The chain recombines TRBV5-1 with TRBJ2-7, with TRBD2 matching over 8 bases. Unmatched junction bases numbered 13, after V lost 1 base and J lost 4 bases. This CDR3 is 17 amino acids long. CDR1 and CDR2 from the germline V gene are SGHRS and YFSETQ. Based on the CDR3 plus reference TRBV5-1 and TRBJ2-7, the full variable domain is KAGVTQTPRYLIKTRGQQVTLSCSPISGHRSVSWYQQTPGQGLQFLFEYFSETQRNKGNFPGRFSGRQFSNSRSEMNVSTLELGDSALYLCASSLKRDSGTGYEQYFGPGTRLTVT.

This clonotype was observed a handful of times. The V call is TRBV11-2, the J call TRBJ2-3; a weak D match, TRBD1 (5 bases). Trimming removed 5 bases from V and 5 bases from J, with 14 bases in between. The CDR3 is 14 residues long. Germline V gives CDR1 SGHAT, CDR2 FQNNGV. In nucleotides, the CDR3 is TGTGCCAGCAGCACATACTGGGGCCGAGATACGCAGTATTTT. It yields the protein CASSTYWGRDTQYF. The variable domain in full, with the rest retrieved from reference TRBV11-2 and TRBJ2-3, is EAGVAQSPRYKIIEKRQSVAFWCNPISGHATLYWYQQILGQGPKLLIQFQNNGVVDDSQLPKDRFSAERLKGVDSTLKIQPAKLEDSAVYLCASSTYWGRDTQYFGPGTRLTVL.

Notes on this clonotype: This likely reflects a read error, since a far larger clone is one base away. The V call is TRBV23-1, the J call TRBJ2-1; unclear D gene. TRBV23-1 carries the ORF label, with uncertain function. The CDR3 spans 12 residues. Trimming removed 5 bases at V and 10 bases at J, with 12 bases between. The CDR3 sequence: CASSVVYHEQFF. CDR3 DNA sequence: TGCGCCAGCAGTGTGGTCTATCACGAGCAGTTCTTC.

This clonotype was counted a few times. The chain carries TRBV4-2 and TRBJ2-1; D remains unclear. The CDR3 is 14 residues long. Trimming took 0 bases from V and 9 from J, leaving 12 bases between them. Germline CDR1 and CDR2: LGHNA and YNFKEQ. CDR3 DNA: TGTGCCAGCAGCCAAGATCCCGACTCGGCTGAGCAGTTCTTC. Its protein product is CASSQDPDSAEQFF.

The chain joins TRBV7-9 to TRBJ2-1; 8 bases match TRBD2. The CDR3 covers 16 residues. The junction had 9 bases not matched to a gene; V was cut back by 4 bases and J by 4 bases. The germline V gene encodes CDR1 SEHNR and CDR2 FQNEAQ (reference sequence). The CDR3 coding sequence is TGTGCCAGCAGCTCTCTAGCGGGCGTGGCTTACAATGAGCAGTTCTTC. Its protein product is CASSSLAGVAYNEQFF. The full variable domain, with the rest looked up from reference TRBV7-9 and TRBJ2-1, is DTGVSQNPRHKITKRGQNVTFRCDPISEHNRLYWYRQTLGQGPEFLTYFQNEAQLEKSRLLSDRFSAERPKGSFSTLEIQRTEQGDSAMYLCASSSLAGVAYNEQFFGPGTRLTVL.